This entry concerns a single TCR beta chain. This entry belongs to a study of blood T cell repertoires in COVID-19. This CDR3 spans 13 amino acids. TCRdb's table, derived via immunoSEQ multiplex PCR, lists solely in-frame clones and lacks some. The profile covers 75,000 to 100,000 clones, with more than 75% appearing a single time and 15% taken by the ten largest. The V and J genes are TRBV12-2 and TRBJ2-7; the table's D call TRBD1 went unverified against the DNA. TRBV12-2 is tagged as a pseudogene. The sequence was collected from a human donor in a cohort sampled during active COVID-19. Sequencing was performed on peripheral blood. The CDR3 is CASTKGESYEQYF. The CDR3 region has the DNA TGTGCAAGTACAAAAGGGGAATCCTACGAGCAGTACTTC.